The next 18 T cell receptor beta chains were all read from a single sample in a study of human T cells and chemical hapten exposure (dated by TCRdb to the early 2020s). Library preparation employed RACE. The instrument was a NextSeq 500. The raw public data were reprocessed by TCRdb itself: fastp quality trimming at Q25, MiXCR clonotype calling, in-frame beta chains only. Here each entry gathers all rows of one CDR3 protein and keeps the most common genes and DNA. The sample yields more than 90,000 distinct CDR3 sequences; about an eighth were counted once. 3.2% of the sample belongs to the ten largest clones. This specimen's time point label, interpreted: patch test 2, 6 weeks after DPC sensitization. In light of the paper, this sample's treatment or condition label describes: therapeutic diphenylcyclopropenone sensitization with weekly scalp DPC. The sequencing here drew on whole blood, taken in connection with sensitization to the hapten diphenylcyclopropenone (DPC). Receptors were obtained from a woman in her forties with alopecia areata. Some clones in this sample may be carry-over from other donors' samples.

There are a few counts of this clonotype. This chain uses TRBV3-1 with TRBJ1-4, with a tentative D call TRBD1 (5 bases). Per germline, CDR1 LGHDT and CDR2 YNNKEL (reference sequence). The ends were cut back, 0 bases at V and 5 bases at J, with 13 bases in the middle. The CDR3 length is 16 residues. The CDR3 is CASSQDLGALNEKLFF. The CDR3 coding sequence is TGTGCCAGCAGCCAAGATTTAGGGGCACTGAATGAAAAACTGTTTTTT.

This clonotype was seen ten or more times. The genes are TRBV7-9 and TRBJ1-1; D perhaps matches TRBD1 (6 bases). The CDR3 contains 13 residues. Per germline, CDR1 SEHNR and CDR2 FQNEAQ (reference sequence). Trimming removed 4 bases at V and 4 bases at J, with 10 bases between. DNA of the CDR3: TGTGCCAGCAGCTCGAGGGGGGGCACTGAAGCTTTCTTT. It encodes CASSSRGGTEAFF.

In its sample, this clonotype was seen many times. The chain is built from TRBV6-1 and TRBJ1-4; D is perhaps TRBD1 (6 bases). This CDR3 is built from 16 residues. The germline gives CDR1 MNHNS, CDR2 SASEGT. Trimming left V 2 bases short and J 6 bases short, with 16 bases between. The DNA of the CDR3 is TGTGCCAGCAGTGAAACAGCGGGGGGCACGTATGAAAAACTGTTTTTT. It specifies CASSETAGGTYEKLFF.

The chain's CDR3 is CSVAREAKNIQYF. In DNA form, the CDR3 reads TGCAGCGTTGCGAGGGAAGCCAAAAACATTCAGTACTTC. This chain connects TRBV29-1 to TRBJ2-4; the D gene is possibly TRBD2 (5 bases). Germline CDR1 reads SQVTM; CDR2 reads ANQGSEA. With 4 bases removed from V and 0 bases from J, the gap between germline ends came to 7 bases. CDR3 length equals 13 residues.

The chain has TRBV12-3 or TRBV12-4 and TRBJ1-2; no firm D call. Deletions cut 2 bases from V and 4 bases from J, with 8 bases between. The CDR3 is 13 amino acids. The CDR3: CASSLPGFYGYTF. The CDR3 region has the DNA TGTGCCAGCAGTTTACCGGGGTTCTATGGCTACACCTTC.

The chain uses TRBV7-9 and TRBJ1-1, with a possible D match to TRBD1 (6 bases). CDR3 size: 13 residues. Trimming removed 4 bases from V and 5 bases from J, with 11 bases in between. The germline V gene has CDR1 SEHNR and CDR2 FQNEAQ (reference sequence). CDR3 DNA: TGTGCCAGCAGCTCCCGGAGGGGGACTGAAGCTTTCTTT. Translation gives CASSSRRGTEAFF.

In this sample, this clonotype turned up many times. This chain uses TRBV7-3 with TRBJ1-2; 8 bases match TRBD1. With V trimmed by 5 bases and J by 4 bases, 6 bases remained unmatched. This CDR3 is 14 amino acids long. Per the germline V gene, CDR1 is SGHTA and CDR2 is FQGTGA. The CDR3 nucleotides are TGTGCCAGCAGCGTGGGACAGGAGAGCTATGGCTACACCTTC. Amino acids: CASSVGQESYGYTF.

The gene calls are TRBV4-3 and TRBJ2-2; D is unclear. V gave up 6 bases and J gave up 8 bases, with 19 bases separating them. In germline, CDR1 is LGHNA, CDR2 YSLEER. The CDR3 totals 15 residues. The DNA of the CDR3 is TGCGCCAGCAGACCTCGGAGTGACAAAAAGGGGGAGCTGTTTTTT. Encoded protein: CASRPRSDKKGELFF.

The genes are TRBV18 and TRBJ2-1; possibly TRBD2 for D (7 bases). The CDR3 extends over 16 amino acids. Between the trimmed V and J ends, which lost 0 bases and 2 bases, there was a span of 11 bases. CDR1 KGHSH and CDR2 LQKENI come from the germline V gene. DNA of the CDR3: TGTGCCAGCTCACCACCGGGAGGGGGAACCTACAATGAGCAGTTCTTC. It encodes CASSPPGGGTYNEQFF.

The sample holds many counts of this clonotype. V and J are TRBV30 and TRBJ2-2, with D possibly matching TRBD1 (6 bases). Trimming shortened V by 0 bases and J by 6 bases, and 8 bases separated the two germline ends. CDR1 GTSNPN and CDR2 SVGIG come from the germline V gene (reference sequence). The CDR3 runs to 13 residues. CDR3 sequence: CAWSVQGPGELFF. In DNA form, the CDR3 reads TGTGCCTGGAGTGTACAGGGTCCCGGGGAGCTGTTTTTT.

This clonotype was detected only a few times. The rearrangement joins TRBV12-3 or TRBV12-4 to TRBJ2-7; 9 bases fit TRBD1. The CDR3 length is 13 residues. V was pared by 2 bases and J by 8 bases, with 4 bases of the junction left unmatched. The CDR3, as DNA: TGTGCCAGCAGTTTAACGGGACAGGGCAAGCAGTACTTC. Translating it yields CASSLTGQGKQYF.

This clonotype was counted between two and nine times. This sequence joins TRBV25-1 and TRBJ1-2; 8 bases are a match to TRBD1. V was pared by 6 bases and J by 1 base, with 4 bases of the junction left unmatched. Germline-derived CDR1 and CDR2 are MGHDK and SYGVNS. CDR3 length equals 14 residues. CDR3 DNA sequence: TGTGCCAGCAGAGGACAGGGCCTTAACTATGGCTACACCTTC. Residues: CASRGQGLNYGYTF.

The rearrangement joins TRBV28 to TRBJ2-2; D is perhaps TRBD2 (5 bases). Germline-derived CDR1 and CDR2 are MDHEN and SYDVKM. V gave up 7 bases and J gave up 7 bases, with 19 bases separating them. The CDR3 runs 15 residues. The CDR3 DNA follows: TGTGCCAGCACCCTCGGGGTAGCTGAGGTCGGGGAGCTGTTTTTT. This codes for CASTLGVAEVGELFF.

This clonotype was counted at least ten times. The genes are TRBV28 and TRBJ2-7; maybe TRBD2 (6 bases). V lost 4 bases and J 7 bases, leaving 14 bases between the germline ends. From germline, CDR1 is MDHEN and CDR2 SYDVKM. This CDR3 has 13 amino acids. The CDR3 sequence: CASSYGGMREQYF. In nucleotides, the CDR3 is TGTGCCAGCAGTTACGGAGGGATGAGGGAGCAGTACTTC.

This clonotype was found many times. The CDR3 DNA is TGTGCCAGTAGTATAGACCCTAGCGGGGGCCTTAGCTCCTACAATGAGCAGTTCTTC. It is translated as CASSIDPSGGLSSYNEQFF. This chain links TRBV19 with TRBJ2-1, with 10 bases lining up with TRBD2. Germline loops: CDR1 LNHDA, CDR2 SQIVND (reference sequence). This CDR3 is built from 19 residues. The V gene end was trimmed by 0 bases and the J gene end by 0 bases; junction bases not matched to a gene: 8. Full variable domain (outside the CDR3, taken from reference TRBV19 and TRBJ2-1): DGGITQSPKYLFRKEGQNVTLSCEQNLNHDAMYWYRQDPGQGLRLIYYSQIVNDFQKGDIAEGYSVSREKKESFPLTVTSAQKNPTAFYLCASSIDPSGGLSSYNEQFFGPGTRLTVL.

This chain links TRBV6-5 with TRBJ1-2; D remains unclear. The length of the CDR3 is 14 residues. Germline V lookup: CDR1 MNHEY, CDR2 SVGAGI. Trimming took 2 bases from V and 3 from J, leaving 10 bases between them. CDR3 region: CASSYGHRDYGYTF. The CDR3 DNA follows: TGTGCCAGCAGTTACGGTCACAGAGACTATGGCTACACCTTC.

This clonotype was detected a few times. The J gene is TRBJ1-2, the V gene TRBV2, with D possibly matching TRBD1 (6 bases). V lost 0 bases to trimming and J lost 8 bases, with 13 bases between them. The CDR3 length is 14 residues. Germline CDR1 SNHLY, CDR2 FYNNEI. The CDR3 loop reads CASSEAGHIGGYTF. CDR3 nucleotides: TGTGCCAGCAGTGAAGCGGGACATATAGGGGGCTACACCTTC.

This clonotype has at least ten counts. The V call is TRBV6-1, the J call TRBJ1-5; 8 bases align to TRBD1. The CDR3 covers 15 residues. With V trimmed by 5 bases and J by 3 bases, 6 bases remained unmatched. Germline-derived CDR1 and CDR2 are MNHNS and SASEGT. The CDR3 bases are TGTGCCAGCAGTCCGCAGACAGGGGTCAATCAGCCCCAGCATTTT. This translates into CASSPQTGVNQPQHF.